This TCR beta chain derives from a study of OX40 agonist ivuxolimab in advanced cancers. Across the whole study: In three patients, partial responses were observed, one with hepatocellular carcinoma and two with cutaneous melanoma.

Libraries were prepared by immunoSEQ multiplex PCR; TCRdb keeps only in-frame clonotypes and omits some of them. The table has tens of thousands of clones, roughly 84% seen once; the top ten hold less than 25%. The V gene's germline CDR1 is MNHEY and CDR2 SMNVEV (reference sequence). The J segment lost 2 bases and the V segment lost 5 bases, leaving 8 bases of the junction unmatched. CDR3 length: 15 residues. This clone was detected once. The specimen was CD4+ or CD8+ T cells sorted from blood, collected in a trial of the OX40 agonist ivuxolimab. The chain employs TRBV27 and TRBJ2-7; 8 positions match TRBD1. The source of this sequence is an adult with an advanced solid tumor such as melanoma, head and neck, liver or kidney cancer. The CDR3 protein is CASSPGTGITYEQYF. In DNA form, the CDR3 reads TGTGCCAGCAGTCCTGGGACAGGCATAACCTACGAGCAGTACTTC.